These 8 T cell receptor beta chains originate from one sample sequenced in a study of T cell responses to AZD1222 COVID-19 vaccine. Sequencing used immunoSEQ multiplex PCR; TCRdb keeps in-frame clones, though not all of them. This sample yields roughly 150,000 clones, of which under 95% are seen a single time; approximately 1.5% belongs to the top ten. The sequenced sample was peripheral blood, obtained on day 0 of AZD1222 vaccination. These receptors originate from an adult in good health.

This chain joins TRBV6-2 or TRBV6-3 and TRBJ2-7; possibly TRBD2 for D (6 bases). This CDR3 comprises 13 residues. Trimming removed 5 bases from V and 3 bases from J, with 11 bases in between. From germline, CDR1 is MNHEY and CDR2 SVGEGT. CDR3 loop: CASSRDSHYEQYF. CDR3 DNA: TGTGCCAGCAGTAGGGACTCCCACTACGAGCAGTACTTC.

The V gene is TRBV18, the J gene TRBJ1-1; D remains ambiguous. Trimming stripped 5 bases from V and 7 bases from J, with 11 bases between. The CDR3 covers 12 residues. CDR1 is KGHSH, CDR2 LQKENI, per germline. CDR3 protein: CASSSFTDEAFF. The CDR3, as DNA: TGTGCCAGCTCATCCTTTACTGATGAAGCTTTCTTT.

The chain recombines TRBV16 with TRBJ1-1, with D maybe TRBD1 (6 bases). The CDR3 sequence is 15 residues long. CDR1 and CDR2 (germline): KGHSY, FQNENV. Trimming took off 0 bases at V and 5 bases at J, with 13 bases between the two ends. The CDR3 reads CASSQSGQGSTEAFF. The CDR3 DNA follows: TGTGCCAGCAGCCAATCAGGGCAGGGGAGTACTGAAGCTTTCTTT.

The genes are TRBV30 and TRBJ2-1; the match to TRBD1 covers 8 bases. The CDR3 runs to 13 residues. From germline, CDR1 is GTSNPN and CDR2 SVGIG (reference sequence). Losses at the gene ends were 7 bases for V and 15 bases for J; bases not matched to a gene: 17. The CDR3 region is CASGQGGHPRLFF. CDR3 sequence (DNA): TGTGCCTCAGGACAGGGTGGTCACCCCAGGCTGTTCTTC.

This chain connects TRBV30 to TRBJ2-5; D might be TRBD2 (6 bases). This CDR3 comprises 12 residues. Trimming cost V 2 bases and J 4 bases, with 8 bases left between them. CDR1 and CDR2 (germline): GTSNPN, SVGIG (reference sequence). CDR3 residues: CAWSLGGETQYF. Written as DNA, the CDR3 is TGTGCCTGGAGTCTCGGGGGAGAGACCCAGTACTTC.

CDR3 sequence (DNA): TGCAGCGTTGGGATGGGTTCCTATGGCTACACCTTC. It is translated as CSVGMGSYGYTF. The gene calls are TRBV29-1 and TRBJ1-2, with D hard to call. Looked up from germline, CDR1 is SQVTM and CDR2 is ANQGSEA. Deletions cut 4 bases from V and 4 bases from J, with 10 bases between. This CDR3 spans 12 amino acids.

J is TRBJ1-2 and V is TRBV28, with D tentatively TRBD1 (6 bases). Trimming left V 3 bases short and J 5 bases short, with 22 bases between. CDR1 and CDR2 from the germline V gene are MDHEN and SYDVKM. The CDR3 sequence is 17 residues long. DNA of the CDR3: TGTGCCAGCAGTTTTTACAGCCAAGAAGGGGGAGGATATGGCTACACCTTC. This sequence encodes CASSFYSQEGGGYGYTF.

The chain links TRBV2 to TRBJ1-1; no definite D call. The CDR3 spans 13 residues. The V gene lost 4 bases and the J gene lost 5 bases, with 11 bases spanning the gap. The germline gives CDR1 SNHLY, CDR2 FYNNEI. CDR3 region: CASSGQYVTEAFF. The CDR3 nucleotides read TGTGCCAGCAGTGGGCAGTATGTGACTGAAGCTTTCTTT.